The subject of this entry is one T cell receptor (beta chain). The data stem from a study of lymphopenia after photon versus proton radiotherapy. Some clones are missing from TCRdb's copy, which holds only in-frame ones; the method was immunoSEQ multiplex PCR. The data show about 83,000 clones, around four fifths seen once. V gave up 10 bases and J gave up 3 bases, with 9 bases separating them. CDR1 MDHEN and CDR2 SYDVKM come from the germline V gene. The CDR3 runs 11 residues. The sample here was peripheral blood, taken from a patient treated with proton-based radiotherapy. This TCR was recovered from a man aged 55 to 70 with pancreatic cancer. V is TRBV28 and J is TRBJ1-2; tentatively, D is TRBD1 (5 bases). CDR3 nucleotides: TGTGCCACGGGGGTAGACTATGGCTACACCTTC. It yields the protein CATGVDYGYTF.